A selection of T cell receptor beta chains follows, all from one sample in a study of cytomegalovirus exposure and HLA in healthy donors. Here immunoSEQ multiplex PCR was the method, and the copy in TCRdb shows in-frame clones only, minus some. The table includes tens of thousands of clones, 96% detected once. Sequenced: PBMCs. These receptor sequences come from a woman aged 18-29 years in good health and CMV-seronegative. Both conserved end residues are trimmed from each CDR3. Each record gives: J gene, V gene, CDR3 protein.

j_gene: TRBJ1-2; v_gene: TRBV10-3; CDR3aa: AIRPGSQLYYGYT
j_gene: TRBJ1-5; v_gene: TRBV2; CDR3aa: ASSDRRTAFNQPQH
j_gene: TRBJ2-1; v_gene: TRBV2; CDR3aa: ASSEVLAGFYNEQF
j_gene: TRBJ2-3; v_gene: TRBV15; CDR3aa: ATSRGLASSSTQY
j_gene: TRBJ1-3; v_gene: TRBV19; CDR3aa: ASGEASSSGNTIY
j_gene: TRBJ2-7; v_gene: TRBV4-1; CDR3aa: ASSQPRGDNYEQY
j_gene: TRBJ2-3; v_gene: TRBV5-1; CDR3aa: ASSEGTSIRTDTQY
j_gene: TRBJ1-1; v_gene: TRBV28; CDR3aa: ASRNPRGRRFNTEAF
j_gene: TRBJ1-3; v_gene: TRBV28; CDR3aa: ASSLYDKGSGNTIY
j_gene: TRBJ1-2; v_gene: TRBV6-5; CDR3aa: ASRRLVTGLNGYT
j_gene: TRBJ2-5; v_gene: TRBV5-1; CDR3aa: ASSLKTSGQETQY
j_gene: TRBJ2-7; v_gene: TRBV13; CDR3aa: ASSGQEQY
j_gene: TRBJ1-3; v_gene: TRBV6-5; CDR3aa: ASSPPGGSGNTIY
j_gene: TRBJ1-5; v_gene: TRBV15; CDR3aa: ASRQDNQPQH
j_gene: TRBJ2-1; v_gene: TRBV25-1; CDR3aa: ASSLTDRANEQF
j_gene: TRBJ1-6; v_gene: TRBV6-1; CDR3aa: ASSARDSSYNSPLH
j_gene: TRBJ1-2; v_gene: TRBV5-6; CDR3aa: ASSLSPTGLGGYT
j_gene: TRBJ1-5; v_gene: TRBV7-9; CDR3aa: ASSHDGSAQPQH
j_gene: TRBJ2-1; v_gene: TRBV14; CDR3aa: ASSQGRGPYNEQF
j_gene: TRBJ2-3; v_gene: TRBV10-1; CDR3aa: ASGSADTQY
j_gene: TRBJ2-2; v_gene: TRBV5-1; CDR3aa: ASSFSGDDGELF
j_gene: TRBJ2-2; v_gene: TRBV10-3; CDR3aa: ANMGQNTGELF
j_gene: TRBJ1-5; v_gene: TRBV21-1; CDR3aa: ASPSSRGRVTSSNQPQH
j_gene: TRBJ1-6; v_gene: TRBV27; CDR3aa: ASSLFIRGERNSPLH
j_gene: TRBJ2-5; v_gene: TRBV2; CDR3aa: ASSELGGRAGETQY
j_gene: TRBJ2-7; v_gene: TRBV19; CDR3aa: ASGAGGPYEQY
j_gene: TRBJ1-2; v_gene: TRBV19; CDR3aa: ASHLDPGLGGYT
j_gene: TRBJ2-5; v_gene: TRBV10-2; CDR3aa: ASSRPVSETQY
j_gene: TRBJ1-3; v_gene: TRBV25-1; CDR3aa: ASSGSGTGNTIY
j_gene: TRBJ1-1; v_gene: TRBV7-9; CDR3aa: ASSLARTGDTEAF
j_gene: TRBJ2-2; v_gene: TRBV28; CDR3aa: ASSLIVRDPGELF
j_gene: TRBJ2-7; v_gene: TRBV21-1; CDR3aa: ASGRGEQY
j_gene: TRBJ2-6; v_gene: TRBV5-6; CDR3aa: ASSMRRAGRPGANVLT
j_gene: TRBJ2-5; v_gene: TRBV27; CDR3aa: ASSFTLAGGETQY
j_gene: TRBJ2-3; v_gene: TRBV15; CDR3aa: ATGRDRVDTDTQY
j_gene: TRBJ2-3; v_gene: TRBV15; CDR3aa: ATSRLGGLAGITDTQY
j_gene: TRBJ2-7; v_gene: TRBV2; CDR3aa: ASSASGRAYEQY
j_gene: TRBJ2-1; v_gene: TRBV19; CDR3aa: ATVGQGVSGQF
j_gene: TRBJ2-7; v_gene: TRBV7-9; CDR3aa: ASSLGLGISYEQY
j_gene: TRBJ1-2; v_gene: TRBV6-5; CDR3aa: ASSPQGVGFYGYT